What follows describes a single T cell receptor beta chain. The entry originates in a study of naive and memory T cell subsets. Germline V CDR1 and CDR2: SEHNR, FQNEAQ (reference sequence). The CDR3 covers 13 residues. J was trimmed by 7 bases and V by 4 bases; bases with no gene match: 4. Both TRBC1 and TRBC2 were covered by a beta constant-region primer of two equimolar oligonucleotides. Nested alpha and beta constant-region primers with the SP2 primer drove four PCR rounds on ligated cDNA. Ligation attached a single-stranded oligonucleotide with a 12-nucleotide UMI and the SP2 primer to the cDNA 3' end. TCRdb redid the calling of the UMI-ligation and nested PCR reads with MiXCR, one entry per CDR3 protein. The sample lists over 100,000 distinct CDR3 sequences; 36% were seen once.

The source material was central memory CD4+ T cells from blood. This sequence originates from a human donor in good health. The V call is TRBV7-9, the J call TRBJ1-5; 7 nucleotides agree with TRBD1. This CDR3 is CASSYGTDQPQHF. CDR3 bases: TGTGCCAGCAGCTACGGGACAGACCAGCCCCAGCATTTT.